This is a list of T cell receptor beta chains from one sample in a study of human T cells and chemical hapten exposure. TCRdb passed the RACE reads through MiXCR, listing each CDR3 protein once. The sample has tens of thousands of distinct CDR3 sequences, 10% to 13% seen once. The source was whole blood, collected in connection with sensitization to the hapten diphenylcyclopropenone (DPC). The receptor source for this set is a woman under 40 with alopecia areata. Some clones in this sample may be carry-over from other donors' samples. Each CDR3 is given without its conserved first and last residue. The order of the fields is clone size, V gene, J gene, CDR3 protein. Size is stated for part of the rows, as once, few or many counts, or as a class when the clone is expanded.

.,TRBV18,TRBJ1-1,ASSPPQGTRNTEAF
.,TRBV4-1,TRBJ1-1,ASSQDWGTEAF
many,TRBV3-1,TRBJ2-2,ASGMRSNTGELF
many,TRBV5-1,TRBJ1-6,ASSFGQSNSPLH
.,TRBV6-2/TRBV6-3,TRBJ2-7,ASRPLTGTFAEQY
.,TRBV7-6,TRBJ2-7,ASSLSAQTPTGYEQY
many,TRBV29-1,TRBJ1-1,SVEEVLYTEAF
many,TRBV20-1,TRBJ1-2,SARDRGFWS
many,TRBV18,TRBJ2-2,ASSPFTGTSTGELF
.,TRBV29-1,TRBJ1-1,SVVGQGHTEAF
many,TRBV7-9,TRBJ2-1,ASSLTSGGPYNEQF
many,TRBV20-1,TRBJ2-3,SASVGWGTDTQY
few,TRBV5-1,TRBJ1-6,ASRVDGLGDSPLH
few,TRBV5-1,TRBJ2-2,ASSSLGQGAPGELF
many,TRBV7-9,TRBJ2-3,ASSDPRTGYTQY
many,TRBV21-1,TRBJ1-2,ASSGDVGDRGYT